The 13 T cell receptor beta chains below all came from one sample that was sequenced in a study of T cells after posttransplantation cyclophosphamide. Method: immunoSEQ multiplex PCR; TCRdb's copy keeps in-frame clones and lacks some. The sample shows tens of thousands of clones, none of them appearing just once. Sequenced input: PBMCs. These receptors were collected from a middle-aged man in good health, CMV-negative, and a related stem cell transplant donor.

This clone was detected many times. This rearrangement joins TRBV2 to TRBJ2-7; 7 nucleotides match TRBD1. The germline V gene encodes CDR1 SNHLY and CDR2 FYNNEI. V shed 7 bases and J 3 bases; nucleotides not matched to a gene: 12. The CDR3 sequence is 15 residues long. CDR3 in amino acids: CASTLGTALFYEQYF. The CDR3 DNA is TGTGCCAGCACTTTGGGGACAGCCCTTTTCTACGAGCAGTACTTC. Full variable domain (remainder filled in from reference TRBV2 and TRBJ2-7): EPEVTQTPSHQVTQMGQEVILRCVPISNHLYFYWYRQILGQKVEFLVSFYNNEISEKSEIFDDQFSVERPDGSNFTLKIRSTKLEDSAMYFCASTLGTALFYEQYFGPGTRLTVT.

This clone showed up many times. The rearrangement joins TRBV7-2 to TRBJ1-4; D not certain. The CDR3 is 14 amino acids. The germline V gene has CDR1 SGHTA and CDR2 FQGNSA. Deletions cut 3 bases from V and 7 bases from J, with 12 bases between. Here the CDR3 DNA reads TGTGCCAGCAGCTTGGGAGGGAGGATTGAAAAACTGTTTTTT. It yields the protein CASSLGGRIEKLFF.

This clone was recorded at least ten times. The genes are TRBV4-2 and TRBJ2-3; 13 nucleotides line up with TRBD2. V dropped 0 bases and J dropped 5; count of bases not matched to a gene: 8. The germline gives CDR1 LGHNA, CDR2 YNFKEQ. The CDR3 runs to 18 residues. CDR3 loop: CASSQDATSGRRGDTQYF. In DNA form, the CDR3 reads TGTGCCAGCAGCCAAGACGCGACTAGCGGGAGGCGGGGAGATACGCAGTATTTT.

This clone was detected many times. V is TRBV10-3 and J is TRBJ2-1; no clear D. CDR1 and CDR2 from the germline V gene are ENHRY and SYGVKD. The CDR3 contains 13 residues. Trimming pared 0 bases from V and 4 bases from J, leaving 4 bases between. In DNA form, the CDR3 reads TGTGCCATCAGTGAGTCGCAGTACAATGAGCAGTTCTTC. Amino acids: CAISESQYNEQFF.

This clone was counted between two and nine times. The chain joins TRBV6-1 to TRBJ2-1; 12 nucleotides agree with TRBD2. The V segment lost 8 bases and the J segment 8 bases; nucleotides outside the gene matches: 4. This CDR3 is built from 13 residues. Germline values: CDR1 MNHNS, CDR2 SASEGT. The CDR3 sequence is CASGLAGSHEQFF. The CDR3 DNA reads as TGTGCCAGCGGACTAGCGGGATCACATGAGCAGTTCTTC.

The rearrangement joins TRBV18 to TRBJ2-5, with a weak D call TRBD2 (5 bases). The assigned J gene may be wrong: the sequence end matches TRBJ2-7 better. The CDR3 contains 14 residues. Germline V gene sequence: CDR1 KGHSH, CDR2 LQKENI. Here the CDR3 reads CASSPAEGYGEQYF. CDR3 coding DNA: TGTGCCAGCTCACCAGCCGAGGGATACGGCGAGCAGTACTTC.

The chain recombines TRBV7-9 with TRBJ2-3; weak D call: TRBD1 (5 bases). This CDR3 region has 14 residues. Germline values: CDR1 SEHNR, CDR2 FQNEAQ (reference sequence). Trimming cost V 6 bases and J 3 bases, with 13 bases left between them. CDR3 in DNA: TGTGCCAGCAGTCCAGGGCCTATGACAGATACGCAGTATTTT. It yields the protein CASSPGPMTDTQYF.

In this sample, this clone turned up many times. The genes are TRBV15 and TRBJ1-2; D not resolved. CDR1 and CDR2 from the germline V gene are LNHNV and YYDKDF (reference sequence). V lost 0 bases, J lost 14 bases, and 16 bases lay in between. The length of the CDR3 is 13 residues. CDR3 residues: CATSRDQLTFGTF. CDR3 nucleotide sequence: TGTGCCACCAGCAGAGATCAGTTAACCTTCGGGACCTTC.

This clone was observed at least ten times. The chain uses TRBV7-9 and TRBJ2-5; 7 nucleotides line up with TRBD1. The V gene's germline CDR1 is SEHNR and CDR2 FQNEAQ (reference sequence). The CDR3 length is 15 residues. With V trimmed by 3 bases and J by 0 bases, 4 bases remained unmatched. The CDR3 sequence: CASSLGQPYQETQYF. The CDR3 nucleotides are TGTGCCAGCAGCTTGGGACAGCCTTACCAAGAGACCCAGTACTTC.

This clone was detected many times. The chain has TRBV27 and TRBJ2-7; a weak D match, TRBD2 (5 bases). The CDR3 totals 14 residues. Germline CDR1 and CDR2: MNHEY and SMNVEV (reference sequence). V was shortened by 5 bases and J by 4 bases, with 15 bases between the two germline ends. CDR3 region: CASSLRGAGYEQYF. The CDR3 DNA follows: TGTGCCAGCAGTCTTCGGGGAGCTGGTTACGAGCAGTACTTC.

This clone came up many times. The CDR3 DNA reads as TGCGCCAGCAGCTTGGTGGGCCCTGCATACGAGCAGTACTTC. Translating gives CASSLVGPAYEQYF. The chain employs TRBV5-1 and TRBJ2-7, with D unresolved. The V end lost 0 bases, the J end lost 4 bases, and 11 bases lay between the germline ends. The CDR3 runs 14 residues. Germline CDR1 is SGHRS and CDR2 is YFSETQ.

This clone was seen at least ten times. The gene calls are TRBV30 and TRBJ2-7; TRBD1 matches at 10 bases. The CDR3 length is 15 residues. V lost 0 bases and J lost 3; bases outside the gene matches: 5. Germline CDR1 GTSNPN, CDR2 SVGIG (reference sequence). The CDR3 nucleotides are TGTGCCTGGAGTGTCGGGACAGGGGTGATCTACGAGCAGTACTTC. Its translation is CAWSVGTGVIYEQYF. Full variable domain (outside the CDR3, taken from reference TRBV30 and TRBJ2-7): SQTIHQWPATLVQPVGSPLSLECTVEGTSNPNLYWYRQAAGRGLQLLFYSVGIGQISSEVPQNLSASRPQDRQFILSSKKLLLSDSGFYLCAWSVGTGVIYEQYFGPGTRLTVT.

This clone was recorded many times. This chain uses TRBV18 with TRBJ2-5, with a possible D match to TRBD1 (6 bases). V gave up 3 bases and J gave up 2 bases, with 13 bases separating them. Germline CDR1 and CDR2: KGHSH and LQKENI. This CDR3 is 15 amino acids long. As DNA, the CDR3 is TGTGCCAGCTCACCTCGAGCTGGACAGCAAGAGACCCAGTACTTC. Translated, it gives CASSPRAGQQETQYF.